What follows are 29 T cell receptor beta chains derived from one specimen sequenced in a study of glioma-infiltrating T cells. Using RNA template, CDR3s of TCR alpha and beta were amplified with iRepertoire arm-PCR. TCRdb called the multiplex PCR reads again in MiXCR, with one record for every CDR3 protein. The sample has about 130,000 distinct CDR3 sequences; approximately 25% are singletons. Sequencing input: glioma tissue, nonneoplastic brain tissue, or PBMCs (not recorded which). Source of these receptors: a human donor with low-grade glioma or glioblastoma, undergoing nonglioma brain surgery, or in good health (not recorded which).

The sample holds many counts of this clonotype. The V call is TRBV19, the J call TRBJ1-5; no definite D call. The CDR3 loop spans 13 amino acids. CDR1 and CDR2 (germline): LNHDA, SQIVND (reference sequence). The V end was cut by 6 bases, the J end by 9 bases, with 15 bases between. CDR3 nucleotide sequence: TGTGCCAGTAGGAGGACCTATCTGGGGCCCCAGCATTTT. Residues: CASRRTYLGPQHF. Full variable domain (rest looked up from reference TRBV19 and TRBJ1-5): DGGITQSPKYLFRKEGQNVTLSCEQNLNHDAMYWYRQDPGQGLRLIYYSQIVNDFQKGDIAEGYSVSREKKESFPLTVTSAQKNPTAFYLCASRRTYLGPQHFGDGTRLSIL.

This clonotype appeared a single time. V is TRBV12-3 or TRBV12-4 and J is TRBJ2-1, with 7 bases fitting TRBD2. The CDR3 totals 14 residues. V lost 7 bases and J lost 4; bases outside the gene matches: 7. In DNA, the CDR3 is TGTGCCAGCACCGCTAGCGGTTCTTACAATGAGCAGTTCTTC. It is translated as CASTASGSYNEQFF.

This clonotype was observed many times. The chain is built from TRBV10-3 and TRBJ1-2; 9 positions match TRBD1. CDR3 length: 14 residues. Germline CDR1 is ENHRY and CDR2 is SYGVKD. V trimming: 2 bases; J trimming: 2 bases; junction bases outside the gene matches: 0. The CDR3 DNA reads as TGTGCCATCAGTGAGGGACAGGGGAACTATGGCTACACCTTC. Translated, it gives CAISEGQGNYGYTF.

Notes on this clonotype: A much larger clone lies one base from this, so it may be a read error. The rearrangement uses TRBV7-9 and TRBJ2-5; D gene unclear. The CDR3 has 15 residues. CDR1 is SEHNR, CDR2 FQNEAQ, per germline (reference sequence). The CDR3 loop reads CASTPSGQIQETQHF. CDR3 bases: TGTGCCAGCACCCCCTCCGGGCAGATACAAGAGACCCAGCACTTC.

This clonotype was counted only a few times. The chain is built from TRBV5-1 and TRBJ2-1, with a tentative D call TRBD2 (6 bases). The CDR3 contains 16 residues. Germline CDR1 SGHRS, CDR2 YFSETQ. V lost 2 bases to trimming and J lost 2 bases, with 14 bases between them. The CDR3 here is CASSLSGAGTYNEQFF. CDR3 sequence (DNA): TGCGCCAGCAGCTTATCAGGCGCGGGAACCTACAATGAGCAGTTCTTC.

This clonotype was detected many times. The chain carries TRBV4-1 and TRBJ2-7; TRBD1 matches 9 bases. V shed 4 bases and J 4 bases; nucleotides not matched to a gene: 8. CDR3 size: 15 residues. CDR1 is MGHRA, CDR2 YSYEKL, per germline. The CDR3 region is CASSLGTGQPYEQYF. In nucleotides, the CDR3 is TGCGCCAGCAGCCTGGGGACAGGGCAGCCTTACGAGCAGTACTTC.

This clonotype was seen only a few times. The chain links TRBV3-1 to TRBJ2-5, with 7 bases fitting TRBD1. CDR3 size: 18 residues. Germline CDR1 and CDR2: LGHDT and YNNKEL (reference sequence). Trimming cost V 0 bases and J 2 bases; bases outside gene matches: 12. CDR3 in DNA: TGTGCCAGCAGCCAAGACTCCACCGGGACAGTACTTCAAGAGACCCAGTACTTC. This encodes CASSQDSTGTVLQETQYF.

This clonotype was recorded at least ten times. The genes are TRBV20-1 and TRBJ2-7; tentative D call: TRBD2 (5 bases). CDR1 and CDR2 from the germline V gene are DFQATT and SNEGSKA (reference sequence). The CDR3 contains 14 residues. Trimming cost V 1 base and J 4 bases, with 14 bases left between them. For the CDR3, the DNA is TGCAGTGCTAGAGGGGCTGCGGGCGGTTACGAGCAGTACTTC. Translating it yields CSARGAAGGYEQYF.

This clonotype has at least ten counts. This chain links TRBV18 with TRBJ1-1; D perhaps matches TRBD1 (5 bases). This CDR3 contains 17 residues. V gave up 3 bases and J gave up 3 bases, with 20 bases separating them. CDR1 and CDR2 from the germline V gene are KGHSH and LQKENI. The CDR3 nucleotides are TGTGCCAGCTCACCCCTTGCGACGGGCACAGGAGACACTGAAGCTTTCTTT. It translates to CASSPLATGTGDTEAFF.

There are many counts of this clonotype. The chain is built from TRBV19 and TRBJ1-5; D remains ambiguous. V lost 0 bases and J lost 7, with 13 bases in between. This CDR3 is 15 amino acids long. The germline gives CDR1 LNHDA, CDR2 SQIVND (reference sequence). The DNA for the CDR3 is TGTGCCAGTAGTATAGATTTCCGGGGTGGCCAGCCCCAGCATTTT. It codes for CASSIDFRGGQPQHF. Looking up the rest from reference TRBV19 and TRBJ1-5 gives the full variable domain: DGGITQSPKYLFRKEGQNVTLSCEQNLNHDAMYWYRQDPGQGLRLIYYSQIVNDFQKGDIAEGYSVSREKKESFPLTVTSAQKNPTAFYLCASSIDFRGGQPQHFGDGTRLSIL.

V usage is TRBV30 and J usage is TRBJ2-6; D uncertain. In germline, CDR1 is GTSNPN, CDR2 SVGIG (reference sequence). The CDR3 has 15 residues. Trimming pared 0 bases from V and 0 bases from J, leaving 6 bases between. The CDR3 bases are TGTGCCTGGAGTGTAAGTAGCTCTGGGGCCAACGTCCTGACTTTC. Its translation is CAWSVSSSGANVLTF.

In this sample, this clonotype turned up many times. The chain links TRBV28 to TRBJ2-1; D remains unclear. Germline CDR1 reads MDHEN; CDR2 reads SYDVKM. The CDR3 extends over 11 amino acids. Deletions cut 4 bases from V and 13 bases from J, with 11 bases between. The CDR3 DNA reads TGTGCCAGCAGTTCCTCGACAAGACAGTTCTTC. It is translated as CASSSSTRQFF.

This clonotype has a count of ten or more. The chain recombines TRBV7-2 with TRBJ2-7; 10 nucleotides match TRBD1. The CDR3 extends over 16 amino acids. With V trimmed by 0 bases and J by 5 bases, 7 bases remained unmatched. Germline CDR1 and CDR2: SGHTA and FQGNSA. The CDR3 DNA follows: TGTGCCAGCAGCTTAGCGCGAAGTGACAGGGGGCACGAGCAGTACTTC. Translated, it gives CASSLARSDRGHEQYF.

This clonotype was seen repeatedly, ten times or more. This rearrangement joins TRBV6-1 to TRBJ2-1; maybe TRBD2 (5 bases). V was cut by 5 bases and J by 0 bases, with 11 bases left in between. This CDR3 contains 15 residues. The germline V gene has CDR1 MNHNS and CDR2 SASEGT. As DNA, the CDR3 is TGTGCCAGCAGTCCCGGGGTTTACTCCTACAATGAGCAGTTCTTC. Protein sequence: CASSPGVYSYNEQFF.

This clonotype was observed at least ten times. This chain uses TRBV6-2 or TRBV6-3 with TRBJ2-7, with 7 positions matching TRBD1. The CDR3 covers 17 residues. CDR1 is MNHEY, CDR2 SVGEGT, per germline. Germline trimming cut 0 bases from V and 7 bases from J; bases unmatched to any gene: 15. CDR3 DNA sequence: TGTGCCAGCAGTTACTCGAGAGGGGGCAGACCCCCCTGGGAGCAGTACTTC. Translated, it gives CASSYSRGGRPPWEQYF.

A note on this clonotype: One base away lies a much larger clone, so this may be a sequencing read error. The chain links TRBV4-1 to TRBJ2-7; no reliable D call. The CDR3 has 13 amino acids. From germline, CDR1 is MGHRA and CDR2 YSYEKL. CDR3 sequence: CASSIGLSCEQYF. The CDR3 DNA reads TGCGCCAGCAGTATTGGCTTGTCCTGCGAGCAGTACTTC.

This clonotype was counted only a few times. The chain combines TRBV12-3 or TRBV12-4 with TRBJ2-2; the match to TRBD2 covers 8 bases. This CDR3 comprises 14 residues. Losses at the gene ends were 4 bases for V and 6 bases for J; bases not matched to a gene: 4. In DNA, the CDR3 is TGTGCCAGCAGTTCAGCGGGAGCGGCCGGGGAGCTGTTTTTT. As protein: CASSSAGAAGELFF.

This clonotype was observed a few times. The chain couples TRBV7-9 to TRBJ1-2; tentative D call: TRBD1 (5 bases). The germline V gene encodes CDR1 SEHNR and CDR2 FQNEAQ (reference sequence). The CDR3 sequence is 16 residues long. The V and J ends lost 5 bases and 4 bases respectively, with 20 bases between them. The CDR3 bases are TGTGCCAGCAGCCACGGGGACGGGGGATTCATCTATGGCTACACCTTC. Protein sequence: CASSHGDGGFIYGYTF.

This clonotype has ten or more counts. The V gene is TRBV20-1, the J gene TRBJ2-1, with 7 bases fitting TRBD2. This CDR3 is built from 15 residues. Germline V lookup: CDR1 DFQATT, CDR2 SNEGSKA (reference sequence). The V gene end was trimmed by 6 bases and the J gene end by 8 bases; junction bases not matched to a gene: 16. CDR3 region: CSATLAGTVGDEQFF. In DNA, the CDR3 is TGCAGTGCCACCTTAGCGGGCACCGTGGGGGATGAGCAGTTCTTC.

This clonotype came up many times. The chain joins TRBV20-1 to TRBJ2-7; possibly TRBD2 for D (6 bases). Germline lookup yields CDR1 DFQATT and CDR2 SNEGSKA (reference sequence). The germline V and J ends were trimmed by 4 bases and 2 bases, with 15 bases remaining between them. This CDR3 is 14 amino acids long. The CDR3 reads CSAKRLGVTYEQYF. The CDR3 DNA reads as TGCAGTGCTAAGCGACTAGGAGTAACCTACGAGCAGTACTTC.

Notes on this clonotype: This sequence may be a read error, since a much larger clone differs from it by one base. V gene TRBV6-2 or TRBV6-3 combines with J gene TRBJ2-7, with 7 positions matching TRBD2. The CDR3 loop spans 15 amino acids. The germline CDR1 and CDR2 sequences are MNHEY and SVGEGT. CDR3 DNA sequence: TGTGCCAGCATCATGGGACTACCAGGCTCCTACGGGCAGTACTTC. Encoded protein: CASIMGLPGSYGQYF.

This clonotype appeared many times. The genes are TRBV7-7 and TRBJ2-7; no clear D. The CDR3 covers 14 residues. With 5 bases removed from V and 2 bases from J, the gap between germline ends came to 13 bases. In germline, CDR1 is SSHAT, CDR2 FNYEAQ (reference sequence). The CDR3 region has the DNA TGTGCCAGCAGCCCCCTCTCCGGACCCTACGAGCAGTACTTC. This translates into CASSPLSGPYEQYF. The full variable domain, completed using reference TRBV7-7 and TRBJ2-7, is GAGVSQSPRYKVTKRGQDVTLRCDPISSHATLYWYQQALGQGPEFLTYFNYEAQPDKSGLPSDRFSAERPEGSISTLTIQRTEQRDSAMYRCASSPLSGPYEQYFGPGTRLTVT.

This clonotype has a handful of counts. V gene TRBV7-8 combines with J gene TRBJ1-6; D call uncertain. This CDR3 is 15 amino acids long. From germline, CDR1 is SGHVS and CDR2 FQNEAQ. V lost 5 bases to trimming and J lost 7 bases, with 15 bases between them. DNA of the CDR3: TGTGCCAGCAGCCGACGACATGGAGGGAATTCACCCCTCCACTTT. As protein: CASSRRHGGNSPLHF.

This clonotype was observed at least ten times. CDR3 loop: CASSDSGSGTDTQYF. The CDR3 DNA follows: TGTGCCAGCAGCGATAGCGGGAGTGGCACAGATACGCAGTATTTT. This chain joins TRBV6-1 and TRBJ2-3; 9 nucleotides line up with TRBD2. CDR3 length equals 15 residues. Germline loops: CDR1 MNHNS, CDR2 SASEGT. J lost 1 base, V lost 6 bases, and 5 bases had no gene match.

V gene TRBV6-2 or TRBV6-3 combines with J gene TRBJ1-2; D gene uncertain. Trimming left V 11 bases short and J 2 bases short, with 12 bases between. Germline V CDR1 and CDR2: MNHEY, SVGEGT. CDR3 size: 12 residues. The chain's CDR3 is CAYSYGNYGYTF. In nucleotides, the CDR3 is TGTGCCTACAGTTACGGGAACTATGGCTACACCTTC.

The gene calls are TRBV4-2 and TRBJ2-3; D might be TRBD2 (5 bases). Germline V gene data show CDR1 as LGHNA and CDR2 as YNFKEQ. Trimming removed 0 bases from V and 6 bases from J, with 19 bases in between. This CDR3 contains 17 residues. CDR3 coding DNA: TGTGCCAGCAGCCAAGAGGATAGCGTGGGTCCCGTTGATACGCAGTATTTT. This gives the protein CASSQEDSVGPVDTQYF.

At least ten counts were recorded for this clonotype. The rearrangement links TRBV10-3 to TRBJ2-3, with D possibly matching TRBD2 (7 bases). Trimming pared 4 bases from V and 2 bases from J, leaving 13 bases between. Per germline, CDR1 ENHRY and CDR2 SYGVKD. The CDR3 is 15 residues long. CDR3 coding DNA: TGTGCCATCAGTGTGGAGGGGGGGGACACAGATACGCAGTATTTT. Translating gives CAISVEGGDTDTQYF.

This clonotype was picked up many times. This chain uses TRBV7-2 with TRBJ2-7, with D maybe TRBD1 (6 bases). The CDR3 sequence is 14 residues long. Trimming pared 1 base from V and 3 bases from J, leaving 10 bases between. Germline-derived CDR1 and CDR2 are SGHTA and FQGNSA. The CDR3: CASSLGTVIYEQYF. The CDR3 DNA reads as TGTGCCAGCAGCTTAGGGACAGTTATCTACGAGCAGTACTTC.

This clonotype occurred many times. CDR3 in DNA: TGTGCCAGCAGCTTACTAGCGGGAGGGCCCTACGAGCAGTACTTC. It encodes CASSLLAGGPYEQYF. The chain combines TRBV7-2 with TRBJ2-7; 12 positions agree with TRBD2. Germline V CDR1 and CDR2: SGHTA, FQGNSA. The ends lost 2 bases at V and 2 bases at J; junction bases unmatched: 1. This CDR3 is 15 amino acids long.